Each of the 31 T cell receptor beta chains below was sequenced from the same sample in a study of blood T cells in healthy people across ages. The authors ran a second PCR of roughly 6 to 12 cycles using a sample-barcoded 5' primer and a J-beta primer mix. TCRdb reprocessed the 5' RACE reads with MiXCR, giving one entry per CDR3 protein. The sample consists of about 1.8 million distinct CDR3 sequences, approximately 50% of them appearing once. Sequenced input: blood. The receptors derive from a woman aged 40-49 years in good health.

The rearrangement joins TRBV6-5 to TRBJ1-2, with D possibly TRBD1 on 6 matching bases. This CDR3 is built from 15 residues. V lost 2 bases, J lost 5 bases, and 15 bases lay in between. Germline V lookup: CDR1 MNHEY, CDR2 SVGAGI. The CDR3 spells CASSYEPGHLYGYTF. Written as DNA, the CDR3 is TGTGCCAGCAGTTACGAACCGGGACACCTGTATGGCTACACCTTC.

This chain links TRBV7-9 with TRBJ2-3; the D gene could be TRBD1 or TRBD2 (6 bases each). The V gene's germline CDR1 is SEHNR and CDR2 FQNEAQ (reference sequence). V gave up 5 bases and J gave up 2 bases, with 26 bases separating them. The CDR3 loop spans 19 amino acids. CDR3 in DNA: TGTGCCAGCAGCCTCGGAGGGGGTGCGGCGAAGCACCCCACAGATACGCAGTATTTT. Residues: CASSLGGGAAKHPTDTQYF.

A few counts support this clonotype. The gene calls are TRBV5-1 and TRBJ2-3, with TRBD1 matching 9 bases. The trim removed 3 bases at V and 2 bases at J, leaving 7 bases unmatched. The germline gives CDR1 SGHRS, CDR2 YFSETQ. The CDR3 length is 16 residues. CDR3 amino acids: CASSSIDRGATDTQYF. CDR3 coding DNA: TGCGCCAGCAGCTCCATAGACAGGGGGGCCACAGATACGCAGTATTTT.

The J gene is TRBJ1-2, the V gene TRBV5-1, with 7 bases that match TRBD1. CDR3 length equals 16 residues. The junction had 10 bases not matched to a gene; V was cut back by 0 bases and J by 5 bases. In germline, CDR1 is SGHRS, CDR2 YFSETQ. The CDR3 loop reads CASSLAVTTGEYGYTF. The CDR3 DNA is TGCGCCAGCAGCTTGGCGGTTACTACAGGGGAATATGGCTACACCTTC.

This clonotype has more than one count but fewer than ten. This chain links TRBV7-2 with TRBJ1-2; no definite D call. Trimming pared 7 bases from V and 8 bases from J, leaving 20 bases between. The CDR3 loop spans 14 amino acids. The germline CDR1 and CDR2 sequences are SGHTA and FQGNSA. Here the CDR3 DNA reads TGTGCCAGCATCCCCTCAACTGGGTTTTTCGGCTACACCTTC. Its protein product is CASIPSTGFFGYTF.

The chain links TRBV6-6 to TRBJ2-1; tentative D call: TRBD1 (5 bases). In germline, CDR1 is MNHNY, CDR2 SVGAGI (reference sequence). Deletions cut 5 bases from V and 10 bases from J, with 12 bases between. CDR3 length: 12 residues. CDR3 in amino acids: CASSPWGYEQFF. CDR3 DNA: TGTGCCAGCAGTCCCTGGGGCTACGAGCAGTTCTTC.

This sequence joins TRBV25-1 and TRBJ1-4; D ambiguous. The CDR3 length is 12 residues. Germline CDR1 is MGHDK and CDR2 is SYGVNS. Trimming cost V 7 bases and J 4 bases, with 7 bases left between them. This CDR3 is CASNSYNEKLFF. CDR3 nucleotide sequence: TGTGCCAGCAACAGCTATAATGAAAAACTGTTTTTT.

This chain links TRBV7-9 with TRBJ2-7, with TRBD1 identical over 9 bases. The CDR3 runs 15 residues. CDR1 is SEHNR, CDR2 FQNEAQ, per germline (reference sequence). After removal of 1 base from V and 5 bases from J, the junction contained 6 bases not matched to a gene. In nucleotides, the CDR3 is TGTGCCAGCAGCTTAGTCGGGACAGGGTCCCACGAGCAGTACTTC. It is translated as CASSLVGTGSHEQYF.

V usage is TRBV6-5 and J usage is TRBJ1-1, with D maybe TRBD1 (6 bases). V lost 0 bases and J lost 4, with 12 bases in between. Germline lookup yields CDR1 MNHEY and CDR2 SVGAGI. The CDR3 contains 15 residues. CDR3 sequence (DNA): TGTGCCAGCAGTTACTCGTGGCAGGGGATCACTGAAGCTTTCTTT. Protein product: CASSYSWQGITEAFF.

The chain employs TRBV4-3 and TRBJ1-2; unclear D gene. CDR1 and CDR2 (germline): LGHNA, YSLEER. This CDR3 is 17 amino acids long. V lost 4 bases, J lost 4 bases, and 22 bases lay in between. This CDR3 is CASSRETTPGKPYGYTF. CDR3 nucleotide sequence: TGCGCCAGCAGCCGAGAGACTACTCCAGGAAAGCCCTATGGCTACACCTTC.

V usage is TRBV6-5 and J usage is TRBJ2-7; 10 nucleotides match TRBD1. Germline-derived CDR1 and CDR2 are MNHEY and SVGAGI. V trimming: 2 bases; J trimming: 1 base; junction bases outside the gene matches: 5. This CDR3 is built from 16 residues. CDR3 in amino acids: CASSYIPGQGSYEQYF. DNA for the CDR3: TGTGCCAGCAGTTACATACCGGGACAGGGGTCCTACGAGCAGTACTTC.

The chain combines TRBV20-1 with TRBJ2-5; weak D call: TRBD1 (6 bases). The CDR3 is 16 amino acids. V was cut by 5 bases and J by 5 bases, with 24 bases left in between. Germline V gives CDR1 DFQATT, CDR2 SNEGSKA (reference sequence). The CDR3 DNA is TGCAGTGCTGATGGGGGACACTGGGGCGTGAGGGAGACCCAGTACTTC. This encodes CSADGGHWGVRETQYF.

This rearrangement joins TRBV12-3 or TRBV12-4 to TRBJ1-4; D gene ambiguous. There are 15 residues in the CDR3. The V end lost 3 bases, the J end lost 8 bases, and 16 bases lay between the germline ends. CDR3 sequence (DNA): TGTGCCAGCAGTTTTCCCCTGGGTACGACCGAAAAACTGTTTTTT. Protein product: CASSFPLGTTEKLFF.

V and J are TRBV11-2 and TRBJ2-7; 9 positions agree with TRBD2. V trimming: 1 base; J trimming: 1 base; junction bases outside the gene matches: 5. The CDR3 has 16 amino acids. CDR1 is SGHAT and CDR2 is FQNNGV in the germline V gene. The CDR3 is CASSLVQRGESYEQYF. The DNA of the CDR3 is TGTGCCAGCAGCTTAGTCCAGCGGGGGGAATCCTACGAGCAGTACTTC.

This clonotype was observed at least ten times. The genes are TRBV7-2 and TRBJ2-3; D unresolved. The ends were cut back, 5 bases at V and 2 bases at J, with 11 bases in the middle. The germline CDR1 and CDR2 sequences are SGHTA and FQGNSA. This CDR3 spans 14 amino acids. DNA of the CDR3: TGTGCCAGCAGCATGGGTAGTTCCACAGATACGCAGTATTTT. Its protein is CASSMGSSTDTQYF.

In its sample, this clonotype was seen a few times. The CDR3 loop reads CASSYSLSYSYTF. In DNA, the CDR3 is TGTGCCAGCAGCTACTCGTTATCCTACAGCTACACCTTC. V and J are TRBV7-2 and TRBJ1-2, with unresolved D. The CDR3 contains 13 residues. V was shortened by 4 bases and J by 9 bases, with 15 bases between the two germline ends. CDR1 is SGHTA, CDR2 FQGNSA, per germline.

The genes are TRBV7-2 and TRBJ2-3; 7 bases line up with TRBD2. Per the germline V gene, CDR1 is SGHTA and CDR2 is FQGNSA. V shed 5 bases and J 3 bases; nucleotides not matched to a gene: 11. The CDR3 extends over 16 amino acids. CDR3 DNA sequence: TGTGCCAGCAGCACTGATCTCCGGGGAGGGACAGATACGCAGTATTTT. This sequence encodes CASSTDLRGGTDTQYF.

The chain has TRBV2 and TRBJ2-3, with a tentative D call TRBD1 (6 bases). Germline V lookup: CDR1 SNHLY, CDR2 FYNNEI. This CDR3 is built from 15 residues. V lost 1 base and J lost 1, with 9 bases in between. The CDR3 nucleotides are TGTGCCAGCAGTGAAGACGGGACACGCACAGATACGCAGTATTTT. This translates into CASSEDGTRTDTQYF. Supplemented by reference TRBV2 and TRBJ2-3, the full variable domain reads EPEVTQTPSHQVTQMGQEVILRCVPISNHLYFYWYRQILGQKVEFLVSFYNNEISEKSEIFDDQFSVERPDGSNFTLKIRSTKLEDSAMYFCASSEDGTRTDTQYFGPGTRLTVL.

This chain uses TRBV20-1 with TRBJ1-6; D possibly corresponds to TRBD1 (5 bases). CDR1 is DFQATT, CDR2 SNEGSKA, per germline (reference sequence). V dropped 0 bases and J dropped 12 bases, with 18 bases sitting between them. The CDR3 extends over 15 amino acids. CDR3 protein: CSARDQVAGYIPLHF. The CDR3, as DNA: TGCAGTGCTAGAGATCAAGTGGCAGGGTACATACCCCTCCACTTT.

The CDR3 loop reads CASSLFSGGAVTQYF. The CDR3 DNA reads TGTGCCAGCAGTTTATTTTCAGGGGGCGCGGTGACCCAGTACTTC. The rearrangement uses TRBV27 and TRBJ2-7, with 8 bases aligning to TRBD1. The J call could be wrong; TRBJ2-5 is a better fit for the DNA end. This CDR3 has 15 residues. Germline CDR1 MNHEY, CDR2 SMNVEV (reference sequence).

This clonotype has at least ten counts. The chain links TRBV6-2 or TRBV6-3 to TRBJ2-7, with TRBD2 as a possible D gene (6 bases). The CDR3 totals 13 residues. Germline V gene data show CDR1 as MNHEY and CDR2 as SVGEGT. V was trimmed by 6 bases and J by 0 bases, leaving 9 bases between them. In DNA, the CDR3 is TGTGCCAGCAGCTGGACTAACTCCTACGAGCAGTACTTC. It specifies CASSWTNSYEQYF.

The chain carries TRBV5-1 and TRBJ2-7, with unresolved D. Germline CDR1 and CDR2: SGHRS and YFSETQ. CDR3 length: 13 residues. Trimming cost V 4 bases and J 1 base, with 9 bases left between them. The CDR3 spells CASSTELSYEQYF. The CDR3 nucleotides read TGCGCCAGCAGCACAGAATTGTCCTACGAGCAGTACTTC.

The chain employs TRBV28 and TRBJ2-7; 8 bases fit TRBD2. The V gene's germline CDR1 is MDHEN and CDR2 SYDVKM. J lost 7 bases, V lost 6 bases, and 8 bases had no gene match. The length of the CDR3 is 13 residues. This CDR3 is CASRLAGLHEQYF. In DNA form, the CDR3 reads TGTGCCAGCAGATTAGCGGGACTACATGAGCAGTACTTC.

This sequence joins TRBV10-3 and TRBJ2-3, with 9 bases aligning to TRBD2. Trimming removed 3 bases from V and 5 bases from J; junction bases left unmatched: 18. The CDR3 sequence is 19 residues long. The germline V gene encodes CDR1 ENHRY and CDR2 SYGVKD. As DNA, the CDR3 is TGTGCCATCAGTGATCGATACCTGAAAGGGCGGGAGGGCCTAGATACGCAGTATTTT. This encodes CAISDRYLKGREGLDTQYF.

The rearrangement uses TRBV6-1 and TRBJ2-7; D is perhaps TRBD1 (5 bases). The V end lost 7 bases, the J end lost 0 bases, and 13 bases lay between the germline ends. The germline V gene has CDR1 MNHNS and CDR2 SASEGT. This CDR3 is 14 amino acids long. The CDR3 sequence is CASTLGPSSYEQYF. The DNA of the CDR3 is TGTGCCAGCACCCTGGGGCCGAGCTCCTACGAGCAGTACTTC.

The chain combines TRBV27 with TRBJ2-1; D uncertain. V lost 3 bases to trimming and J lost 5 bases, with 8 bases between them. This CDR3 has 13 amino acids. Germline assignment: CDR1 MNHEY and CDR2 SMNVEV (reference sequence). The CDR3 spells CASSFGENNEQFF. CDR3 DNA sequence: TGTGCCAGCAGTTTCGGAGAGAACAATGAGCAGTTCTTC.

This clonotype was found a few times. The chain combines TRBV20-1 with TRBJ2-5, with 11 bases fitting TRBD2. The CDR3 is made up of 16 amino acids. The ends lost 4 bases at V and 3 bases at J; junction bases unmatched: 10. In germline, CDR1 is DFQATT, CDR2 SNEGSKA (reference sequence). This CDR3 reads CSATLLAGGMEETQYF. The CDR3 nucleotides are TGCAGTGCTACCCTCCTAGCGGGGGGCATGGAAGAGACCCAGTACTTC.

The rearrangement uses TRBV12-3 or TRBV12-4 and TRBJ1-1; D may be TRBD1 (6 bases). V shed 0 bases and J shed 10 bases, with 12 bases lying between them. The CDR3 runs to 13 residues. CDR3: CASSLAGHVTAFF. CDR3 nucleotide sequence: TGTGCCAGCAGTTTAGCGGGACATGTCACAGCTTTCTTT.

The chain employs TRBV18 and TRBJ2-5; D tentatively fits TRBD1 or TRBD2 (5 bases each). V lost 2 bases, J lost 1 base, and 11 bases lay in between. CDR1 is KGHSH and CDR2 is LQKENI in the germline V gene. The CDR3 covers 15 residues. CDR3 sequence reads: CASSPTGTLQETQYF. Here the CDR3 DNA reads TGTGCCAGCTCACCAACCGGGACCCTCCAAGAGACCCAGTACTTC.

This clonotype was counted ten times or more. The rearrangement joins TRBV29-1 to TRBJ2-4, with D uncertain. The ends were cut back, 3 bases at V and 8 bases at J, with 11 bases in the middle. Per germline, CDR1 SQVTM and CDR2 ANQGSEA. The CDR3 covers 12 residues. CDR3 in amino acids: CSVDGPRDIQYF. CDR3 bases: TGCAGCGTTGATGGGCCCCGTGACATTCAGTACTTC.

In its sample, this clonotype was seen a few times. The chain uses TRBV20-1 and TRBJ1-6; TRBD1 matches at 10 bases. The CDR3 is 14 residues long. Germline values: CDR1 DFQATT, CDR2 SNEGSKA (reference sequence). V shed 6 bases and J 7 bases; nucleotides not matched to a gene: 6. The CDR3 DNA reads as TGCAGTGCCTCGGGACAGGGGAAGAATTCACCCCTCCACTTT. This encodes CSASGQGKNSPLHF.